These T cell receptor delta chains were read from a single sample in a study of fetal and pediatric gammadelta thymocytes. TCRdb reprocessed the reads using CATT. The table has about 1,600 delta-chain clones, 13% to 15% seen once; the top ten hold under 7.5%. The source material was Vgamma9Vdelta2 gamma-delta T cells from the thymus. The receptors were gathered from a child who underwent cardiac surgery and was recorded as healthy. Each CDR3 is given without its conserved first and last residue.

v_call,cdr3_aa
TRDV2,ACDTGRNGGADKLI
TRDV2,ACVRVPGRGLTHTDKLI
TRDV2,ACDHRLMGDKAADTDKLI
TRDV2,ACGHGAYTDKLI
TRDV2,ACDTVKETGGPYTDKLI
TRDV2,ACDTGGGYGGSWDTRQMF
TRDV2,ACDPRRWGNDKLI
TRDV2,ACDTGGPEYTDKLI
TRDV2,ACDTRGTTRSSWDTRQMF
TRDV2,ACDTGEDKLI
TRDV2,ACDFPVGYVNTDKLI
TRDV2,ACGPVILGDTRTTNNTDKLI
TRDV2,ACDTGRPTPWENTDKLI
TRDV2,ACDKRLGDTNTDKLI